These T cell receptor beta chains were read from a single sample in a study of PD-L1 blockade in urothelial cancer. Profiling relied on immunoSEQ multiplex PCR, and the TCRdb table lists in-frame clones only, not all of them. The table has about 39,000 clones, roughly 91% seen once. The starting material was PBMCs, obtained around atezolizumab (anti-PD-L1) treatment. The receptors stem from a man in his sixties with urothelial cancer. CDR3s include the opening cysteine and the closing phenylalanine or tryptophan. The D gene is left open where the match is weak. The size field is filled for only some rows; it gives once, few, many or a size class.

d_call: TRBD1
j_call: TRBJ2-7
clone_size: once
v_call: TRBV15
cdr3_nt: TGTGCCACCAGCGTCGACAGGGGGCTTAAAGAGCAGTACTTC
cdr3_aa: CATSVDRGLKEQYF

d_call: -
j_call: TRBJ1-5
clone_size: -
v_call: TRBV30
cdr3_nt: TGTGCCTGGAGTTACGGGGAACTCCAGCCCCAGCATTTT
cdr3_aa: CAWSYGELQPQHF

d_call: TRBD2
j_call: TRBJ2-3
clone_size: -
v_call: TRBV7-8
cdr3_nt: TGTGCCAGCAGCATCATGGCGGGAGATCATACGCAGTATTTT
cdr3_aa: CASSIMAGDHTQYF

d_call: -
j_call: TRBJ2-3
clone_size: -
v_call: TRBV4-3
cdr3_nt: TGCGCCAGCAGCCAAGATACTGCGGGACTGAGCACAGATACGCAGTATTTT
cdr3_aa: CASSQDTAGLSTDTQYF

d_call: -
j_call: TRBJ1-4
clone_size: -
v_call: TRBV29-1
cdr3_nt: TGCAGCGTGAAGACGAGCCAGGGGGAAAAACTGTTTTTT
cdr3_aa: CSVKTSQGEKLFF

d_call: TRBD1
j_call: TRBJ2-3
clone_size: -
v_call: TRBV29-1
cdr3_nt: TGCAGCGTTCCGGGACAGGGACTCACAGATACGCAGTATTTT
cdr3_aa: CSVPGQGLTDTQYF

d_call: -
j_call: TRBJ1-5
clone_size: -
v_call: TRBV20-1
cdr3_nt: TGCAGTGCTAGTATAGATCAGCCCCAGCATTTT
cdr3_aa: CSASIDQPQHF

d_call: TRBD1
j_call: TRBJ1-2
clone_size: -
v_call: TRBV5-1
cdr3_nt: TGCGCCAGCAAGGCTCCATCAGACAGGGCGGCTAACTATGGCTACACCTTC
cdr3_aa: CASKAPSDRAANYGYTF

d_call: -
j_call: TRBJ2-7
clone_size: -
v_call: TRBV28
cdr3_nt: TGTGCCACCACCCCAGGTTTCCACTACGAGCAGTACTTC
cdr3_aa: CATTPGFHYEQYF

d_call: TRBD1
j_call: TRBJ1-2
clone_size: -
v_call: TRBV19
cdr3_nt: TGTGCCAGTAGTCGGGACAGGGGAGGGCTTGGCTACACCTTC
cdr3_aa: CASSRDRGGLGYTF

d_call: TRBD1
j_call: TRBJ1-4
clone_size: -
v_call: TRBV28
cdr3_nt: TGTGCCAGCAGTAGGACAGGGCGTAATGAAAAACTGTTTTTT
cdr3_aa: CASSRTGRNEKLFF

d_call: -
j_call: TRBJ2-3
clone_size: -
v_call: TRBV18
cdr3_nt: TGTGCCAGCTCACCACTGGTAGCTAGCACAGATACGCAGTATTTT
cdr3_aa: CASSPLVASTDTQYF

d_call: -
j_call: TRBJ2-3
clone_size: once
v_call: TRBV5-1
cdr3_nt: TGCGCCAGCAGCTTGGTCGACTACACAGATACGCAGTATTTT
cdr3_aa: CASSLVDYTDTQYF

d_call: -
j_call: TRBJ1-4
clone_size: -
v_call: TRBV9
cdr3_nt: TGTGCCAGCAGTCCCGGCCCCGGGACAACTAATGAAAAACTGTTTTTT
cdr3_aa: CASSPGPGTTNEKLFF

d_call: TRBD1
j_call: TRBJ1-1
clone_size: -
v_call: TRBV4-3
cdr3_nt: TGCGCCAGCAGCCAATCTGCGACAGGGGGTTCTGAAGCTTTCTTT
cdr3_aa: CASSQSATGGSEAFF

d_call: -
j_call: TRBJ1-1
clone_size: once
v_call: TRBV7-8
cdr3_nt: TGTGCCAGCAGCTTAGGGGCCAGGGGTGGGGGAACTGAAGCTTTCTTT
cdr3_aa: CASSLGARGGGTEAFF

d_call: -
j_call: TRBJ1-3
clone_size: -
v_call: TRBV9
cdr3_nt: TGTGCCAGCAGCGGCGGGACCCTCGGCGTAAACACCATATATTTT
cdr3_aa: CASSGGTLGVNTIYF